This TCR beta chain was documented in a study of blood T cell repertoires in COVID-19. Only in-frame clones appear in the TCRdb table, and some are missing; sequencing was by immunoSEQ multiplex PCR. The data hold more than 85,000 clones, with around 90% observed a single time. The receptor was derived from a human donor in a cohort sampled during active COVID-19. Source material: peripheral blood.

This chain's CDR3 is CASSLPDRGNLYGYTF. The CDR3 region has the DNA TGTGCCAGCAGCCTCCCGGACAGGGGGAACCTATATGGCTACACCTTC. The chain uses TRBV6-2 or TRBV6-3 and TRBJ1-2, with 10 bases lining up with TRBD1. The CDR3 length is 16 residues. Germline V gives CDR1 MNHEY, CDR2 SVGEGT. Losses at the gene ends were 6 bases for V and 5 bases for J; bases not matched to a gene: 12.